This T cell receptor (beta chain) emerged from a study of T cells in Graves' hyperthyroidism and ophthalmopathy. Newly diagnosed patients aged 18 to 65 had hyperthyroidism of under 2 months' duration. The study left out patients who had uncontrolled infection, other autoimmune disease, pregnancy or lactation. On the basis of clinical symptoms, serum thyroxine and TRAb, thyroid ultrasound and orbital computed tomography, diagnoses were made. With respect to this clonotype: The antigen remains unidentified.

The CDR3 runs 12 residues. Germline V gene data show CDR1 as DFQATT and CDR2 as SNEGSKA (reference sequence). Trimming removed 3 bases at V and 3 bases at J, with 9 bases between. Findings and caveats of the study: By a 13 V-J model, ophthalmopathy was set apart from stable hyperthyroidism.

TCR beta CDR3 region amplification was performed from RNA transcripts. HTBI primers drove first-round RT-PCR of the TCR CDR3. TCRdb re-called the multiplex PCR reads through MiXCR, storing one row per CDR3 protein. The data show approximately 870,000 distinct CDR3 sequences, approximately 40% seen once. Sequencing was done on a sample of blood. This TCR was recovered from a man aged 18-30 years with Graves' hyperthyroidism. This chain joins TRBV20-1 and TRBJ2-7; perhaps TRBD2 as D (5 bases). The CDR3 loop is CSASDGDYEQYF. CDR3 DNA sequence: TGCAGTGCTAGTGACGGGGACTACGAGCAGTACTTC.